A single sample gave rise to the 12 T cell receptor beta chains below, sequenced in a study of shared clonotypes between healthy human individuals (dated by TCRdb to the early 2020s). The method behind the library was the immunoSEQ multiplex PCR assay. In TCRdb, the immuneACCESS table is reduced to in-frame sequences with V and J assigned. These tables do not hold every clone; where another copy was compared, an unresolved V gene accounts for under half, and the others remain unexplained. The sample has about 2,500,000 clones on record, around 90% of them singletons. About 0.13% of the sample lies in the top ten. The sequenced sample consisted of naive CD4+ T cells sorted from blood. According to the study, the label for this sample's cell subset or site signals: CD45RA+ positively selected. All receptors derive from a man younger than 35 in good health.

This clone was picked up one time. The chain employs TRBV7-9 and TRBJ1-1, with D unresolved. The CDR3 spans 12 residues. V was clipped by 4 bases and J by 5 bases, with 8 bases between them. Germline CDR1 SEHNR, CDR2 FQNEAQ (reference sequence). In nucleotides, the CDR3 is TGTGCCAGCAGCTCGGGCCCAACTGAAGCTTTCTTT. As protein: CASSSGPTEAFF. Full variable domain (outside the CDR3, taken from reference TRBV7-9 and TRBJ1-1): DTGVSQNPRHKITKRGQNVTFRCDPISEHNRLYWYRQTLGQGPEFLTYFQNEAQLEKSRLLSDRFSAERPKGSFSTLEIQRTEQGDSAMYLCASSSGPTEAFFGQGTRLTVV.

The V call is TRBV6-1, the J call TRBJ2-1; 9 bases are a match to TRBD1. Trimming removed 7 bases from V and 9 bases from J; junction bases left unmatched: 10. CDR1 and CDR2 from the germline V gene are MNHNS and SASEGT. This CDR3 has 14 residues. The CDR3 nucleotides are TGTGCCAGCACTGACAGGGGGTGGATCAGTGAGCAGTTCTTC. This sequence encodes CASTDRGWISEQFF.

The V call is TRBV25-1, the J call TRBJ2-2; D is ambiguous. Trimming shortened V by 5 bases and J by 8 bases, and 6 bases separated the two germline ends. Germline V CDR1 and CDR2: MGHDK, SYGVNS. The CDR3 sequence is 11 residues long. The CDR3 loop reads CASSRSGELFF. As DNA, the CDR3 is TGTGCCAGCAGTAGGAGTGGGGAGCTGTTTTTT.

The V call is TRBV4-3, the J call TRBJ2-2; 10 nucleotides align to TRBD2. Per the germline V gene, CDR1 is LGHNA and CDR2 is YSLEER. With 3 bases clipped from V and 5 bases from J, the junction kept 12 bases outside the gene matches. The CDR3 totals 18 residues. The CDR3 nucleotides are TGCGCCAGCAGCCACGTAGCGGGAGGTGTGGTCGGGACCGGGGAGCTGTTTTTT. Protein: CASSHVAGGVVGTGELFF.

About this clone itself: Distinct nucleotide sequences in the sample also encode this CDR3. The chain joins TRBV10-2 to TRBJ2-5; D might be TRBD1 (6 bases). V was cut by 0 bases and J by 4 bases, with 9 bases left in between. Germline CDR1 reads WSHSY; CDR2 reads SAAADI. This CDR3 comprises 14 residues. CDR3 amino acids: CASSESGAVETQYF. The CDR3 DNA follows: TGCGCCAGCAGTGAGTCGGGGGCTGTAGAGACCCAGTACTTC.

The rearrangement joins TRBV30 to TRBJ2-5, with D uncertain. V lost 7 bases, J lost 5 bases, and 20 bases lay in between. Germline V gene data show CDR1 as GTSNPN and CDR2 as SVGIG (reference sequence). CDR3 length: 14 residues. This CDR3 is CASESESARETQYF. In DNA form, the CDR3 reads TGTGCCTCCGAATCCGAGTCCGCCAGGGAGACCCAGTACTTC. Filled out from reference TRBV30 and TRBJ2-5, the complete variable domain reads SQTIHQWPATLVQPVGSPLSLECTVEGTSNPNLYWYRQAAGRGLQLLFYSVGIGQISSEVPQNLSASRPQDRQFILSSKKLLLSDSGFYLCASESESARETQYFGPGTRLLVL.

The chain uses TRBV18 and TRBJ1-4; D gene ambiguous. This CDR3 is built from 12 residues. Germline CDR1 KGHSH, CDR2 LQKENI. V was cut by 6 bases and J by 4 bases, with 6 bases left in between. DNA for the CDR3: TGTGCCAGCTCGGAGAATAATGAAAAACTGTTTTTT. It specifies CASSENNEKLFF.

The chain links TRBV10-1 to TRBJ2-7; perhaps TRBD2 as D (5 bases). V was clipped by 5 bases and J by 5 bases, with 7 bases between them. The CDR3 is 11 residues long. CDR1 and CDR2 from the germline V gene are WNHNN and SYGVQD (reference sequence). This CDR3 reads CASSRGNEQYF. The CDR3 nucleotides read TGCGCCAGCAGTCGGGGAAACGAGCAGTACTTC.

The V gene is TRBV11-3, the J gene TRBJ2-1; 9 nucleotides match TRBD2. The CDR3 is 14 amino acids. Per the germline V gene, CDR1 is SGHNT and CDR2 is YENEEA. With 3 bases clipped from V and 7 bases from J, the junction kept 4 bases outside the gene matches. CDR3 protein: CASSLGGRANEQFF. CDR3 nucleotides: TGTGCCAGCAGCTTGGGCGGGAGGGCGAATGAGCAGTTCTTC.

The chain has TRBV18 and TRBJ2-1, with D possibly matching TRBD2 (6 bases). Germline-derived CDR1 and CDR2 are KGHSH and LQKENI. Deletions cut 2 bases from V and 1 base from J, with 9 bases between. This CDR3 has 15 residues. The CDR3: CASSPLRGSYNEQFF. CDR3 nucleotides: TGTGCCAGCTCACCATTGCGGGGTTCCTACAATGAGCAGTTCTTC.

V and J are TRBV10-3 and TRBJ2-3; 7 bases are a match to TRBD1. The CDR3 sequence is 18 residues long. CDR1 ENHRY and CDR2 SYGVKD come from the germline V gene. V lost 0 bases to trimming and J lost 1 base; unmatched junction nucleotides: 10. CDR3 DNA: TGTGCCATCAGTGAGTCGCACCTGGACAGGATTGGCACAGATACGCAGTATTTT. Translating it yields CAISESHLDRIGTDTQYF.

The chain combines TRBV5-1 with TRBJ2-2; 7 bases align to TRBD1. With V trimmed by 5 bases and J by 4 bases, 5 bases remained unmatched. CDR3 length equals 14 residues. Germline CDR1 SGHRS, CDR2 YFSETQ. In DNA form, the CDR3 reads TGCGCCAGCAGACCGACAGGGACCACCGGGGAGCTGTTTTTT. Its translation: CASRPTGTTGELFF.